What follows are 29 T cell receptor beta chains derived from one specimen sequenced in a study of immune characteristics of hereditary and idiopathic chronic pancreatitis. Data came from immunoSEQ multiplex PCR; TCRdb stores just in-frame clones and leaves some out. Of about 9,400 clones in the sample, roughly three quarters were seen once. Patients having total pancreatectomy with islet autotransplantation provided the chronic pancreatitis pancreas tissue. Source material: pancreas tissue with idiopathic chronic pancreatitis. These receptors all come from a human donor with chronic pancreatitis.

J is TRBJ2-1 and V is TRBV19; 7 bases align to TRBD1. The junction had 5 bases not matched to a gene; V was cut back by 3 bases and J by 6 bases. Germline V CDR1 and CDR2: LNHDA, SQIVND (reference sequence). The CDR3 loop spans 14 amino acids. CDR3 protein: CASSMKGAANEQFF. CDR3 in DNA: TGTGCCAGTAGTATGAAGGGGGCGGCCAATGAGCAGTTCTTC.

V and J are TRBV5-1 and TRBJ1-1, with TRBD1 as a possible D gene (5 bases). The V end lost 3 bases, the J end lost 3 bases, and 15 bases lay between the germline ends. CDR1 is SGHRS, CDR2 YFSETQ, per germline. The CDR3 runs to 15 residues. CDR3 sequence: CASSSRSGGDTEAFF. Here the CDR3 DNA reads TGCGCCAGCAGCTCCAGGTCGGGAGGGGACACTGAAGCTTTCTTT.

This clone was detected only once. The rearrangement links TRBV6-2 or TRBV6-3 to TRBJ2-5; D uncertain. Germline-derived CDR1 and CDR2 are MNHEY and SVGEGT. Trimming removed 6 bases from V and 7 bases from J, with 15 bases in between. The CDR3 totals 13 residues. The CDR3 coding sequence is TGTGCCAGCAGCCCAGAGAGTTGGCGGACCCAGTACTTC. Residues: CASSPESWRTQYF.

In DNA, the CDR3 is TGTGCCAGCAGCTCCGGACACGGGTATGAGACCCAGTACTTC. It yields the protein CASSSGHGYETQYF. The rearrangement uses TRBV9 and TRBJ2-5, with TRBD1 as a possible D gene (5 bases). The V end lost 4 bases, the J end lost 5 bases, and 15 bases lay between the germline ends. The germline V gene has CDR1 SGDLS and CDR2 YYNGEE. The CDR3 covers 14 residues.

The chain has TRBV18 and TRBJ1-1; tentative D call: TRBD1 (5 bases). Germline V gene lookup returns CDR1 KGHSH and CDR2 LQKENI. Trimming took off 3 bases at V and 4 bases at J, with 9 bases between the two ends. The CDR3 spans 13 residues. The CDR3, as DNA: TGTGCCAGCTCACCGGGACGAGGCACTGAAGCTTTCTTT. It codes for CASSPGRGTEAFF.

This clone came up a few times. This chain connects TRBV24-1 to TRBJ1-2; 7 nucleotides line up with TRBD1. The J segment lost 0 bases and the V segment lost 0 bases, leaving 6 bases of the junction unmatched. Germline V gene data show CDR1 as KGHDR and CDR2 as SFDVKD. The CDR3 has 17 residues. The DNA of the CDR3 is TGTGCCACCAGTGATTTGCCACGGACAGGAGCTAACTATGGCTACACCTTC. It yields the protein CATSDLPRTGANYGYTF.

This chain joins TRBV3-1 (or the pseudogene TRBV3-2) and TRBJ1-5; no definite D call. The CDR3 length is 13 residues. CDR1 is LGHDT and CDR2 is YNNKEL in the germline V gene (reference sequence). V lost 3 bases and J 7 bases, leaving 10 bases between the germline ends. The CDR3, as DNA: TGTGCCAGCAGCCAGGGCCTTGGACAGCCCCAGCATTTT. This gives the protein CASSQGLGQPQHF.

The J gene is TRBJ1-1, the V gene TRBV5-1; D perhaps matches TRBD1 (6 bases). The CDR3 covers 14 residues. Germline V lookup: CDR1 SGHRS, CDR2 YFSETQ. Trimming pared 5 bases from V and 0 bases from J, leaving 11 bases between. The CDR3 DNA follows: TGCGCCAGCAGGAGGGACACTGTGAACACTGAAGCTTTCTTT. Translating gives CASRRDTVNTEAFF.

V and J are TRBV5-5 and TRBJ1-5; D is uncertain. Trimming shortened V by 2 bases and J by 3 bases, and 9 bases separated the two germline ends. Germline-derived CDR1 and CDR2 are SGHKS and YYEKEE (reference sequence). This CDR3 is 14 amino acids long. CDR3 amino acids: CASSFLSVNQPQHF. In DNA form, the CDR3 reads TGTGCCAGCAGCTTCTTAAGCGTCAATCAGCCCCAGCATTTT.

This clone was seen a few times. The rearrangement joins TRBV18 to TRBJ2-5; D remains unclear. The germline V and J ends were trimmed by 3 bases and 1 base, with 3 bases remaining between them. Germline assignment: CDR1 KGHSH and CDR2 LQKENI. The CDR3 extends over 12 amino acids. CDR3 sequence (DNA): TGTGCCAGCTCACCTCTCCAAGAGACCCAGTACTTC. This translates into CASSPLQETQYF.

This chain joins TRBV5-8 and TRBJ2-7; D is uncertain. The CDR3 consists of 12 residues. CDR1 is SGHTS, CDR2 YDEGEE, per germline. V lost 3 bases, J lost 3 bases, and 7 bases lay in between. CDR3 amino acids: CASSWTLYEQYV. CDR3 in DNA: TGTGCCAGCAGCTGGACCCTCTACGAGCAGTACGTC.

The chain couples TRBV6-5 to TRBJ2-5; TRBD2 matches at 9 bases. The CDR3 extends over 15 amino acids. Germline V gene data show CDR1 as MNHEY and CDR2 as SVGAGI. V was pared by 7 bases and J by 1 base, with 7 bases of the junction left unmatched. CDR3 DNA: TGTGCCAGCACGCAGACTAGCGGTTTCCAAGAGACCCAGTACTTC. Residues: CASTQTSGFQETQYF.

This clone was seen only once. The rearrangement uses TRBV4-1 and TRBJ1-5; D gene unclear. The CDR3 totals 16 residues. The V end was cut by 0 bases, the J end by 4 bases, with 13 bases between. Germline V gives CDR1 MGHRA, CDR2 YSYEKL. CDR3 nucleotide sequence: TGCGCCAGCAGCCAAGATGAGGGCAGGTCAAATCAGCCCCAGCATTTT. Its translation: CASSQDEGRSNQPQHF.

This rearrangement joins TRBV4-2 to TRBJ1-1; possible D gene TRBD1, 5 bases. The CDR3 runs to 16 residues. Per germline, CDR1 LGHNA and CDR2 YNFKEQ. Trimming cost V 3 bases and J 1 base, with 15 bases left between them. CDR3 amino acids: CASSQDSGTPNTEAFF. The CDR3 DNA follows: TGTGCCAGCAGCCAGGACTCCGGGACGCCGAACACTGAAGCTTTCTTT.

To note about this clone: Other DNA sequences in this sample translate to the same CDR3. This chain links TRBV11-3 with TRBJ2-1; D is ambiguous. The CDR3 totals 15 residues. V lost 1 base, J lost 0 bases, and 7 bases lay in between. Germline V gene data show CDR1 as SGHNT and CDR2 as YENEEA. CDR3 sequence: CASSLGGSSYNEQFF. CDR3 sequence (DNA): TGTGCCAGCAGCTTAGGAGGCAGCTCCTACAATGAGCAGTTCTTC.

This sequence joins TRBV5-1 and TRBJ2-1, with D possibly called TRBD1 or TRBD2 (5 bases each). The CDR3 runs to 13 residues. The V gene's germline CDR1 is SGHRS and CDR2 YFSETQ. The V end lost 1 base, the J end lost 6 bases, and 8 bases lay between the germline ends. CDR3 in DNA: TGCGCCAGCAGCTTGCCCGGGGCCAATGAGCAGTTCTTC. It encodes CASSLPGANEQFF. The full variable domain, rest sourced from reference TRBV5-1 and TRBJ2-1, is KAGVTQTPRYLIKTRGQQVTLSCSPISGHRSVSWYQQTPGQGLQFLFEYFSETQRNKGNFPGRFSGRQFSNSRSEMNVSTLELGDSALYLCASSLPGANEQFFGPGTRLTVL.

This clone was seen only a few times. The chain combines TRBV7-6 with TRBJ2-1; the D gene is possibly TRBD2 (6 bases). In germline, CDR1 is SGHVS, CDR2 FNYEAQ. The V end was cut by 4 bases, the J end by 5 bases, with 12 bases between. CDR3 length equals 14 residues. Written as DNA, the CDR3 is TGTGCCAGCAGCTCAACGGGACTCCACAATGAGCAGTTCTTC. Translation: CASSSTGLHNEQFF.

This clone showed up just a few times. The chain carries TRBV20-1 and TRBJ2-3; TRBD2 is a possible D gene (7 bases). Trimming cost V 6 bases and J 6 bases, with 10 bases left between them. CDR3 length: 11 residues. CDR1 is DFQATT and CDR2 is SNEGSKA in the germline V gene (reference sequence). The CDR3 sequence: CSAAGADTQYF. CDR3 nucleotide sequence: TGCAGTGCCGCGGGGGCGGATACGCAGTATTTT.

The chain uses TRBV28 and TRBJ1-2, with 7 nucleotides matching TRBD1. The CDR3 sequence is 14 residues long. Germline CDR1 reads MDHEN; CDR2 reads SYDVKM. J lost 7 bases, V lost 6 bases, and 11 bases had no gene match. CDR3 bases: TGTGCCAGCAGACGCGCTCAGGGGGATAGTGGCTACACCTTC. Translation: CASRRAQGDSGYTF.

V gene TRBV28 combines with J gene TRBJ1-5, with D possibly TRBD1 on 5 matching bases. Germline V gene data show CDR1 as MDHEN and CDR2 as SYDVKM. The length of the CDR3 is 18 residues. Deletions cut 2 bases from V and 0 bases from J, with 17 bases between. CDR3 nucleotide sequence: TGTGCCAGCAGTTTACCCAGGGTGGGGGACTATAGCAATCAGCCCCAGCATTTT. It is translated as CASSLPRVGDYSNQPQHF. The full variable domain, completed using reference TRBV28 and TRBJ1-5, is DVKVTQSSRYLVKRTGEKVFLECVQDMDHENMFWYRQDPGLGLRLIYFSYDVKMKEKGDIPEGYSVSREKKERFSLILESASTNQTSMYLCASSLPRVGDYSNQPQHFGDGTRLSIL.

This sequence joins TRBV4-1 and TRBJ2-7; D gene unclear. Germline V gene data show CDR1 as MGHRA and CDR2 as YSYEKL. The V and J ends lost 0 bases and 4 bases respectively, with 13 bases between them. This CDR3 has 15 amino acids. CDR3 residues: CASSQEMNGGYEQYV. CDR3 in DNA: TGCGCCAGCAGCCAAGAGATGAACGGTGGATACGAGCAGTACGTC.

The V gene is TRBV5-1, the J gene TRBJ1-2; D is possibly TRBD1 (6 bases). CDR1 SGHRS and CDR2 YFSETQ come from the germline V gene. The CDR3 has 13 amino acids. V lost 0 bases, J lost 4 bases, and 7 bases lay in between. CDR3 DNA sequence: TGCGCCAGCAGCTTGGAAGGGGGCTATGGCTACACCTTC. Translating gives CASSLEGGYGYTF.

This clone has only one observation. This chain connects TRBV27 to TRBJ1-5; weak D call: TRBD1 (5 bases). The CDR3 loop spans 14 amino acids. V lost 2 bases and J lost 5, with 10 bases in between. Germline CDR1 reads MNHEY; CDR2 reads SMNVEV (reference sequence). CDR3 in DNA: TGTGCCAGCAGTTTACAGGGAACATATCAGCCCCAGCATTTT. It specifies CASSLQGTYQPQHF.

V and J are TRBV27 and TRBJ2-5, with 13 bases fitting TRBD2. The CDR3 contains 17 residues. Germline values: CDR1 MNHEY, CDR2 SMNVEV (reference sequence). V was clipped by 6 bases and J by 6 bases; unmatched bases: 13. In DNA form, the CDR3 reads TGTGCCAGCAGGCCCCACAGGGGACTAGCGGGGTCCAAGACCCAGTACTTC. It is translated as CASRPHRGLAGSKTQYF.

CDR3 nucleotides: TGTGCCAGCAGCTTCGGGGACGGAAGGAAAGAGACCCAGTACTTC. Amino acid sequence: CASSFGDGRKETQYF. The gene calls are TRBV7-9 and TRBJ2-5; D possibly uses TRBD1 or TRBD2 (5 bases each). V lost 3 bases to trimming and J lost 3 bases, with 14 bases between them. The CDR3 is 15 residues long. From germline, CDR1 is SEHNR and CDR2 FQNEAQ (reference sequence).

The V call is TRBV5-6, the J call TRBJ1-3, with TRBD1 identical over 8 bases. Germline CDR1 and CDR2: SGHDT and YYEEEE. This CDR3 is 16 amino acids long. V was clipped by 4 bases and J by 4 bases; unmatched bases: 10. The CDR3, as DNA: TGTGCCAGCAGCAACGGACAGGGTGTCATCGGAAACACCATATATTTT. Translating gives CASSNGQGVIGNTIYF.

The CDR3 reads CASSSGTGSYNEQFF. DNA for the CDR3: TGCGCCAGCAGCTCCGGGACAGGGTCCTACAATGAGCAGTTCTTC. V gene TRBV5-1 combines with J gene TRBJ2-1; 9 positions agree with TRBD1. The CDR3 has 15 residues. The germline gives CDR1 SGHRS, CDR2 YFSETQ. V trimming: 3 bases; J trimming: 1 base; junction bases outside the gene matches: 2.

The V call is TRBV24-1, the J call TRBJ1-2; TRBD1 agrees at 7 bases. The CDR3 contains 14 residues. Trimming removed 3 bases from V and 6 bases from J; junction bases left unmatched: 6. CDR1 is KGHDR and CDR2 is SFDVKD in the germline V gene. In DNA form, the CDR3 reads TGTGCCACCAGTGATCGACAGGGATACGATGGCTACACCTTC. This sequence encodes CATSDRQGYDGYTF.

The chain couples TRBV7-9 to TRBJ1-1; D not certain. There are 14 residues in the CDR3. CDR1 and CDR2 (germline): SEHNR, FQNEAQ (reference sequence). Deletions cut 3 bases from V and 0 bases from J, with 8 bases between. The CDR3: CASSLAGMNTEAFF. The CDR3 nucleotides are TGTGCCAGCAGCTTGGCAGGAATGAACACTGAAGCTTTCTTT.